This TCR beta chain was retrieved from a study of T cell repertoires in cytomegalovirus infection. Whole-study context: Public TCR beta signatures marked donors with CMV infection and the matching HLA.

TCRdb re-called the reads through MiXCR, storing one row per CDR3 protein. The table includes more than 20,000 distinct CDR3 sequences, around 43% detected once. Study findings and constraints: Adding up the frequency of public TCR beta families identified people who carried CMV plus the relevant HLA. The ex vivo response was dominated by HLA-C-restricted CMV-specific TCR beta clonotypes.

The CDR3 extends over 12 amino acids. Trimming removed 0 bases from V and 11 bases from J, with 8 bases in between. Germline V lookup: CDR1 MNHEY, CDR2 SVGEGT. To note about this clonotype: Its antigen is not known.

The receptor was derived from a human donor in good health (CMV status not recorded). Some clones in this sample may be carry-over from other donors' samples. The chain links TRBV6-2 or TRBV6-3 to TRBJ1-5, with unresolved D. The material sequenced was CD8+ T cells from cultured PBMCs, taken from culture after CMV antigen stimulation. CDR3 amino acids: CASSYSVRTQHF. The CDR3, as DNA: TGTGCCAGCAGTTACTCGGTCCGGACCCAGCATTTT.